This record covers a single TCR beta chain. Its target is not known. TCRdb reanalysed the 5' RACE reads using MiXCR and keeps one entry per CDR3 protein. The sample lists about 520,000 distinct CDR3 sequences; 20% to 25% were seen once. The data derive from a study of identical twins. Overall study results and limits: Without tracking the same donors, conclusions rested on cross-sectional statistical analysis.

Germline CDR1 reads MNHEY; CDR2 reads SVGEGT. CDR3 length: 15 amino acids. V was shortened by 5 bases and J by 3 bases, with 17 bases between the two germline ends. Healthy Caucasian donors formed the entire cohort. This sample also belongs to another study, concerning T cells expressing NK-cell markers.

What was sequenced was CD4+ T cells sorted from blood. The TCR was taken from a woman aged 18-30 years in good health. The J gene is TRBJ2-7, the V gene TRBV6-2 or TRBV6-3; perhaps TRBD2 as D (5 bases). This chain's CDR3 is CASSQLVSGNYEQYF. In DNA, the CDR3 is TGTGCCAGCAGTCAGTTGGTATCGGGGAACTACGAGCAGTACTTC.